This T cell receptor beta chain was sequenced for a study of shared clonotypes between healthy human individuals. Study-wide results and caveats: Non-shared clonotypes had lower generation probabilities than clonotypes shared by all four sorted-subset donors. Approximately 4.5% was the fraction of naive CD4 clonotypes found shared across a few donors. A generally larger estimated richness was seen in naive subsets than in memory subsets.

CD45RA-negative memory and CD45RA+ naive subsets were split from the CD4+ cells. Germline V lookup: CDR1 SNHLY, CDR2 FYNNEI. The CDR3 contains 17 residues. The ends lost 4 bases at V and 1 base at J; junction bases unmatched: 9. Notes on this clone: Antigen specificity is unknown.

Assay: immunoSEQ multiplex PCR; the TCRdb copy retains only in-frame clones and omits some. The table includes 2 million to 2.5 million clones, 85% to 95% detected once. This chain connects TRBV2 to TRBJ2-1, with 8 nucleotides matching TRBD2. This sequence was found in a man aged 18 to 29 in good health. Some clones in this sample may be carry-over from other donors' samples. Material: naive CD4+ T cells from PBMCs. As to subset: CD45RA+ positively selected. The CDR3 loop reads CASSGPPAGESYNEQFF. The DNA of the CDR3 is TGTGCCAGCAGTGGCCCCCCAGCGGGAGAGTCCTACAATGAGCAGTTCTTC.